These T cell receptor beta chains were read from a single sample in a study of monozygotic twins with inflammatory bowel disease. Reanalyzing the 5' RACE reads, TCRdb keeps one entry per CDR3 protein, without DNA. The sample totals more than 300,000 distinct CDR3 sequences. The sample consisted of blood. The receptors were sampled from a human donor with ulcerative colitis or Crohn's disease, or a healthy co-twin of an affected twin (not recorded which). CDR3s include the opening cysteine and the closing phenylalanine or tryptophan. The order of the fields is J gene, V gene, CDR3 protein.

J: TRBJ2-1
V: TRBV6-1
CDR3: CASSRNLDWGDEQFF

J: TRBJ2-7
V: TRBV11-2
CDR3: CASSWSQGSYEQYF

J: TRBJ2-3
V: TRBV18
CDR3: CASSPPGQGTNVISTDTQYF

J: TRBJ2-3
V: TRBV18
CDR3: CASSPTQVPPDTQYF

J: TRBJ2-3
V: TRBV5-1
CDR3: CASSAKPAGGSDTQYF

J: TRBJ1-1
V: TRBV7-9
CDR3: CASSLGGGFTEAFF

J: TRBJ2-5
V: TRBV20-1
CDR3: CSAEMLGETQYF

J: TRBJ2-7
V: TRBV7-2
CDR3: CASSRTSGVKAYEQYF

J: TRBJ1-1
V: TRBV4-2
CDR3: CASSQFREREAFF

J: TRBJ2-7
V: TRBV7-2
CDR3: CASSDRTSYEQYF

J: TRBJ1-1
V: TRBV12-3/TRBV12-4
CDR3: CASSSPWGTEAFF

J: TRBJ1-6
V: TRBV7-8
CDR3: CASSLGVWSGSSYNSPLHF

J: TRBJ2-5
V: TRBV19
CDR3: CASSIVDPGTGQTQYF

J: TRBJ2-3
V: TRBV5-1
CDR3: CASSLAPLAGGRGDTQYF

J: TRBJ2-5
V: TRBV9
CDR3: CASSGSGTGGETQYF

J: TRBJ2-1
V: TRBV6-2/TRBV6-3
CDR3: CASTTRGLAGGDEQFF

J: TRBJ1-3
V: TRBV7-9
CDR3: CASSDPGTGTSGNTIYF

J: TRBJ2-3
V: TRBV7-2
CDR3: CASTAGLARGDTQYF

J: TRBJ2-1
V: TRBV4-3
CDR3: CASSQGLTGTNVEQFF

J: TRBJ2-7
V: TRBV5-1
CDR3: CASSALPGVGSEQYF

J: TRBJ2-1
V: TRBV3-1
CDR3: CASSQGTGEQFF

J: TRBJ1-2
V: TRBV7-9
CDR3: CASSRESKSNYGYTF

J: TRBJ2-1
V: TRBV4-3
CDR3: CASSQGGGAREQFF

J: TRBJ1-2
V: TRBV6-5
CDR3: CASSYGRAHGYTF

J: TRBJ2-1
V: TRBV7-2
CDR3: CASSVLKGNEQFF

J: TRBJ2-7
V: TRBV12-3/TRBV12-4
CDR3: CASSIGVALYEQYF

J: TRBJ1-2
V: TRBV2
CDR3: CASSDQGAGGYTF

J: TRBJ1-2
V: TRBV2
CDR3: CASERRGLNYGYTF

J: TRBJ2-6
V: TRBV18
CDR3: CASSPLDRSSSGANVLTF

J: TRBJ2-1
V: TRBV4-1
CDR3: CASSIRTGDNEQFF

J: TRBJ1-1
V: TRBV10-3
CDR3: CAISARAGGTHTEAFF

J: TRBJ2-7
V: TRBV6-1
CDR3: CASSFRDRGSYEQYF

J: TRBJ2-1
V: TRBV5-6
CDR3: CASTQTGSYNEQFF

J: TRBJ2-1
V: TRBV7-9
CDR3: CASSSPLGQGAWEQFF

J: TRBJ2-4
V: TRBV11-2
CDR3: CASSQPIGTGEGIAKNIQYF

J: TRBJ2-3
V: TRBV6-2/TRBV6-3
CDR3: CASSCISGATPPCTQYF

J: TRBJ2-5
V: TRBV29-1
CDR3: CSVAGVDTSGGFETQYF

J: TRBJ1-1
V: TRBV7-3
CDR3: CASSRSSGPNTEAFF

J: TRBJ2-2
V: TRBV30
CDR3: CAWSPRVGLNTGELFF

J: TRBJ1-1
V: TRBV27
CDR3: CATKAGGMNTEAFF

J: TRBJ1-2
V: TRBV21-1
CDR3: CASSKQRVPGQEGNYGYTF

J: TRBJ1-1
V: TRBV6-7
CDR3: CASSYSGGRVNTEAFF

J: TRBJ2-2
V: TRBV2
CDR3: CASSGTTIWGGELFF